This T cell receptor (beta chain) was identified during a study of cytomegalovirus exposure and HLA in healthy donors. Whole-study context: Most donors, roughly 77% of several hundred genotyped, fell in the Caucasian-associated ancestry cluster.

Findings and caveats of the study: The study recorded more than 150 TCR beta chains that were cytomegalovirus-associated. Fewer N-insertions (relative to the approximately 670-donor mean) were reportedly seen in an Asian-associated ancestry cluster in a later analysis.

The PCR ran on 60 Vbeta and 13 Jbeta primers. Produced via immunoSEQ multiplex PCR; TCRdb's table is partial and in-frame only. The repertoire includes more than 110,000 clones, around 79% of them detected once, and just over 8.5% sits in the top ten. This clone was detected only once. Its antigen is not identified. The CDR3 length is 17 residues. V was pared by 10 bases and J by 0 bases, with 24 bases between. Germline V gene lookup returns CDR1 LNHDA and CDR2 SQIVND (reference sequence). The sequencing input was PBMCs. This clonotype was sampled from a woman aged 45-59 years in good health and CMV-seropositive. This chain connects TRBV19 to TRBJ1-2, with a possible D match to TRBD1 (5 bases). CDR3: CATSPAGRQHTNYGYTF. In DNA, the CDR3 is TGTGCCACCTCGCCCGCGGGACGGCAGCATACTAACTATGGCTACACCTTC.